The 21 T cell receptor beta chains in this list originate from one sample, sequenced in a study of early T cells in non-severe SARS-CoV-2 infection. TCRdb reanalysed the 5' RACE reads using MiXCR and keeps one entry per CDR3 protein. The sample consists of approximately 81,000 distinct CDR3 sequences, roughly 5.7% of them appearing once. Material: whole blood. Receptor source: an adult who was a healthcare worker with PCR-confirmed SARS-CoV-2 infection or an uninfected control (not recorded which).

This clonotype has only a few counts. The chain is built from TRBV7-2 and TRBJ2-7; 8 positions match TRBD1. The CDR3 is 13 residues long. V shed 5 bases, J shed 6 bases, and the junction held 6 bases outside the gene matches. Germline V gene lookup returns CDR1 SGHTA and CDR2 FQGNSA. DNA for the CDR3: TGTGCCAGCAGCCGCGACAGGGGAAGCGAGCAGTACTTC. It codes for CASSRDRGSEQYF.

The table lists this clonotype with a few counts. The chain has TRBV5-4 and TRBJ1-6; D may be TRBD1 (5 bases). CDR3 size: 18 residues. With 4 bases removed from V and 9 bases from J, the gap between germline ends came to 26 bases. Germline CDR1 and CDR2: SGHNT and YYREEE (reference sequence). CDR3 in amino acids: CASSGQGWPGDPSSPLHF. Written as DNA, the CDR3 is TGTGCCAGCAGCGGGCAGGGCTGGCCTGGGGATCCAAGTTCACCCCTCCACTTT.

By sample share, this clonotype is large. The chain has TRBV4-1 and TRBJ2-4; possible D gene TRBD2, 5 bases. The CDR3 is 16 amino acids. Germline V gene data show CDR1 as MGHRA and CDR2 as YSYEKL. V was shortened by 0 bases and J by 7 bases, with 16 bases between the two germline ends. The CDR3 DNA reads TGCGCCAGCAGCCAAGAGGAGGCGGATGCTTTGAACATTCAGTACTTC. Translated, it gives CASSQEEADALNIQYF.

The rearrangement joins TRBV6-5 to TRBJ1-5, with 9 nucleotides matching TRBD1. Trimming cost V 6 bases and J 7 bases; bases outside gene matches: 4. This CDR3 is 13 amino acids long. Germline V gene lookup returns CDR1 MNHEY and CDR2 SVGAGI. CDR3 DNA: TGTGCCAGCAGAAGGGACAGGGTACAGCCCCAGCATTTT. Translation: CASRRDRVQPQHF.

This clonotype was picked up many times. This rearrangement joins TRBV12-3 or TRBV12-4 to TRBJ1-1; D not resolved. CDR3 length: 15 amino acids. The ends were cut back, 5 bases at V and 1 base at J, with 14 bases in the middle. The DNA for the CDR3 is TGTGCCAGCAGTGGAGGCGTCGGGAGGAACACTGAAGCTTTCTTT. Its translation is CASSGGVGRNTEAFF.

CDR3 region: CASSPRGGEWYEQFF. The CDR3 nucleotides are TGTGCCAGCAGCCCGCGGGGGGGCGAGTGGTATGAGCAGTTCTTC. This chain uses TRBV7-2 with TRBJ2-1, with 9 bases that match TRBD2. The CDR3 totals 15 residues. The trim removed 5 bases at V and 8 bases at J, leaving 10 bases unmatched. CDR1 and CDR2 from the germline V gene are SGHTA and FQGNSA. Drawing the rest from reference TRBV7-2 and TRBJ2-1, the complete variable domain is GAGVSQSPSNKVTEKGKDVELRCDPISGHTALYWYRQSLGQGLEFLIYFQGNSAPDKSGLPSDRFSAERTGGSVSTLTIQRTQQEDSAVYLCASSPRGGEWYEQFFGPGTRLTVL.

This clonotype was seen ten or more times. The chain couples TRBV7-2 to TRBJ1-2; the match to TRBD1 covers 11 bases. The CDR3 runs to 16 residues. Trimming at V came to 5 bases and at J to 3 bases, leaving 8 bases not matched to a gene. Germline CDR1 SGHTA, CDR2 FQGNSA. The CDR3 DNA reads TGTGCCAGCAGCCCTCAACCGGGACAGGGGGACTATGGCTACACCTTC. Its translation is CASSPQPGQGDYGYTF. Drawing the rest from reference TRBV7-2 and TRBJ1-2, the complete variable domain is GAGVSQSPSNKVTEKGKDVELRCDPISGHTALYWYRQSLGQGLEFLIYFQGNSAPDKSGLPSDRFSAERTGGSVSTLTIQRTQQEDSAVYLCASSPQPGQGDYGYTFGSGTRLTVV.

This clonotype came up many times. This rearrangement joins TRBV30 to TRBJ2-2; 8 nucleotides align to TRBD1. The CDR3 covers 16 residues. Trimming cost V 0 bases and J 7 bases; bases outside gene matches: 10. Germline V CDR1 and CDR2: GTSNPN, SVGIG (reference sequence). The CDR3 DNA reads TGTGCCTGGAGTGTAAGGCCAGGGGGCTCTGGCGGGGAGCTGTTTTTT. Its protein is CAWSVRPGGSGGELFF. The variable domain in full, with the rest retrieved from reference TRBV30 and TRBJ2-2, is SQTIHQWPATLVQPVGSPLSLECTVEGTSNPNLYWYRQAAGRGLQLLFYSVGIGQISSEVPQNLSASRPQDRQFILSSKKLLLSDSGFYLCAWSVRPGGSGGELFFGEGSRLTVL.

The chain couples TRBV7-2 to TRBJ1-6; D not resolved. V was cut by 5 bases and J by 5 bases, with 13 bases left in between. The CDR3 extends over 15 amino acids. Germline V gene sequence: CDR1 SGHTA, CDR2 FQGNSA. CDR3 sequence (DNA): TGTGCCAGCAGCGGAAGCGGGCGGCATAATTCACCCCTCCACTTT. Its translation is CASSGSGRHNSPLHF.

This clonotype came up many times. The chain combines TRBV7-6 with TRBJ2-3, with 10 bases lining up with TRBD2. V dropped 0 bases and J dropped 7; count of bases not matched to a gene: 4. This CDR3 comprises 15 residues. CDR1 SGHVS and CDR2 FNYEAQ come from the germline V gene. CDR3: CASSLAAGGPNTQYF. CDR3 coding DNA: TGTGCCAGCAGCTTAGCAGCGGGGGGGCCTAATACGCAGTATTTT. Full variable domain (outside the CDR3, taken from reference TRBV7-6 and TRBJ2-3): GAGVSQSPRYKVTKRGQDVALRCDPISGHVSLYWYRQALGQGPEFLTYFNYEAQQDKSGLPNDRFSAERPEGSISTLTIQRTEQRDSAMYRCASSLAAGGPNTQYFGPGTRLTVL.

In its sample, this clonotype was seen many times. The rearrangement links TRBV20-1 to TRBJ2-1, with 7 bases fitting TRBD1. Per the germline V gene, CDR1 is DFQATT and CDR2 is SNEGSKA (reference sequence). The CDR3 spans 14 residues. The V and J ends lost 3 bases and 7 bases, in that order; junction bases with no gene match: 9. CDR3 nucleotide sequence: TGCAGTGCTAGTACCGGGACAGCTGCGAATGAGCAGTTCTTC. Translated: CSASTGTAANEQFF.

The V and J genes are TRBV20-1 and TRBJ2-1, with 8 bases identical to TRBD2. Germline values: CDR1 DFQATT, CDR2 SNEGSKA (reference sequence). V lost 6 bases, J lost 9 bases, and 19 bases stayed unmatched. CDR3 length: 16 residues. The CDR3 here is CSALLGAGDISGEQFF. The CDR3, as DNA: TGCAGTGCCCTACTCGGAGCGGGAGATATAAGCGGTGAGCAGTTCTTC.

The chain recombines TRBV2 with TRBJ2-3; TRBD2 aligns across 10 bases. Germline V gene lookup returns CDR1 SNHLY and CDR2 FYNNEI. This CDR3 region has 15 residues. The J segment lost 0 bases and the V segment lost 6 bases, leaving 3 bases of the junction unmatched. CDR3 DNA: TGTGCCAGCAGAGGGACTAGCGTAAGCACAGATACGCAGTATTTT. This encodes CASRGTSVSTDTQYF.

This clonotype was found a few times. V usage is TRBV3-1 and J usage is TRBJ1-3; no firm D call. The CDR3 totals 14 residues. Trimming stripped 3 bases from V and 2 bases from J, with 8 bases between. The V gene's germline CDR1 is LGHDT and CDR2 YNNKEL (reference sequence). The CDR3 bases are TGTGCCAGCAGCCAGGCTGCGACTGGAAACACCATATATTTT. It yields the protein CASSQAATGNTIYF.

This clonotype was seen many times. The chain employs TRBV7-8 and TRBJ2-3; D unclear. Germline V gene lookup returns CDR1 SGHVS and CDR2 FQNEAQ. The CDR3 loop spans 19 amino acids. V lost 1 base and J lost 2, with 22 bases in between. The CDR3 is CASSLVLGHSDEHTDTQYF. In DNA, the CDR3 is TGTGCCAGCAGCTTAGTACTCGGTCACAGTGATGAACACACAGATACGCAGTATTTT.

This clonotype has a count of ten or more. The chain joins TRBV24-1 to TRBJ2-1; D is ambiguous. This CDR3 contains 15 residues. Looked up from germline, CDR1 is KGHDR and CDR2 is SFDVKD. V was cut by 4 bases and J by 5 bases, with 14 bases left in between. The CDR3 is CATSDPRRADNEQFF. The CDR3 DNA follows: TGTGCCACCAGTGACCCCCGTCGGGCCGACAATGAGCAGTTCTTC.

This clonotype came up many times. The chain links TRBV5-5 to TRBJ2-1, with 10 bases fitting TRBD2. CDR1 SGHKS and CDR2 YYEKEE come from the germline V gene (reference sequence). The CDR3 extends over 17 amino acids. V lost 4 bases and J lost 3; bases outside the gene matches: 10. The CDR3 nucleotides read TGTGCCAGCAGCCAAAGGCTAGGACTAGCGGACTACAATGAGCAGTTCTTC. Amino acids: CASSQRLGLADYNEQFF.

This clonotype has a handful of counts. The rearrangement joins TRBV5-1 to TRBJ1-6; no reliable D call. CDR1 SGHRS and CDR2 YFSETQ come from the germline V gene. This CDR3 contains 15 residues. Between the trimmed V and J ends, which lost 0 bases and 6 bases, there was a span of 10 bases. CDR3 loop: CASSLVATFNSPLHF. The CDR3 DNA is TGCGCCAGCAGCTTGGTTGCGACGTTTAATTCACCCCTCCACTTT. Variable domain in full (rest from reference TRBV5-1 and TRBJ1-6): KAGVTQTPRYLIKTRGQQVTLSCSPISGHRSVSWYQQTPGQGLQFLFEYFSETQRNKGNFPGRFSGRQFSNSRSEMNVSTLELGDSALYLCASSLVATFNSPLHFGNGTRLTVT.

The sample holds many counts of this clonotype. The J gene is TRBJ1-5, the V gene TRBV18; D unresolved. With 2 bases removed from V and 0 bases from J, the gap between germline ends came to 8 bases. The CDR3 has 15 residues. CDR1 and CDR2 from the germline V gene are KGHSH and LQKENI. The CDR3: CASSPAGVSNQPQHF. The CDR3 bases are TGTGCCAGCTCACCAGCAGGTGTTAGCAATCAGCCCCAGCATTTT.

This clonotype has more than one count but fewer than ten. The rearrangement uses TRBV6-5 and TRBJ2-3; 7 bases are a match to TRBD2. CDR3 length: 15 residues. Germline values: CDR1 MNHEY, CDR2 SVGAGI. J gave up 0 bases and V 5 bases, and 5 bases lay outside the gene matches. This CDR3 reads CASSRSGTSTDTQYF. The CDR3 nucleotides read TGTGCCAGCAGTCGGAGCGGGACTAGCACAGATACGCAGTATTTT.

This clonotype was counted many times. The chain links TRBV5-1 to TRBJ2-7; D call uncertain. The CDR3 covers 14 residues. V gave up 1 base and J gave up 4 bases, with 12 bases separating them. Per germline, CDR1 SGHRS and CDR2 YFSETQ. CDR3 protein: CASSLTSQEYEQYF. CDR3 nucleotides: TGCGCCAGCAGCTTGACCTCTCAAGAATACGAGCAGTACTTC.